Listed below are T cell receptor beta chains from one sample, sequenced in a study of patients and donors after allogeneic stem cell transplantation. Each CDR3 protein gets one entry after TCRdb re-called the RT-PCR reads with MiXCR. This table holds under 200,000 distinct CDR3 sequences, approximately 25% found once. The sample taken for sequencing was blood, either unsorted or a sorted T cell fraction (not recorded which). The receptors were gathered from a human donor who was either an allogeneic HSCT recipient or a stem cell or donor lymphocyte infusion donor (not recorded which). It is not recorded whose cells these are; they may come from a transplant donor. The CDR3 runs from the conserved cysteine through the conserved F or W. Each record gives: clone size, D gene, V gene, J gene, CDR3 protein, CDR3 DNA. D genes are given only for firm matches. Clone size appears in some rows only: once, few, many, or a class for an expanded clone.

few	TRBD1	TRBV12-3/TRBV12-4	TRBJ1-2	CASSFSIPPGQANYGYTF	TGTGCCAGCAGTTTCTCCATTCCCCCGGGACAGGCGAACTATGGCTACACCTTC
many	TRBD1	TRBV2	TRBJ1-4	CASTPDRRKDLLFF	TGTGCCAGCACCCCGGACAGGCGAAAAGATTTACTGTTTTTT
-	-	TRBV21-1	TRBJ1-1	CASSKEEGAEAFF	TGTGCCAGCAGCAAAGAAGAAGGGGCTGAAGCTTTCTTT
few	-	TRBV20-1	TRBJ1-1	CSARVHQSGTEAFF	TGCAGTGCTAGAGTGCATCAATCGGGGACTGAAGCTTTCTTT
-	-	TRBV10-3	TRBJ2-5	CAISQDKQETQYF	TGTGCCATCTCTCAGGACAAGCAAGAGACCCAGTACTTC
-	-	TRBV7-9	TRBJ1-1	CASSLPGSMNTEAFF	TGTGCCAGCAGCTTACCTGGGTCGATGAACACTGAAGCTTTCTTT
-	TRBD1	TRBV6-5	TRBJ1-5	CASSLRGRPGKGQPQHF	TGTGCCAGCAGCCTCAGGGGGCGCCCGGGGAAAGGACAGCCCCAGCATTTT
few	TRBD1	TRBV4-3	TRBJ1-4	CASSQRFGTGYEKLFF	TGCGCCAGCAGCCAACGATTTGGGACAGGGTATGAAAAACTGTTTTTT
-	-	TRBV6-5	TRBJ1-2	CASRRGQSSYGYTF	TGTGCCAGCAGGCGAGGACAGAGCAGCTATGGCTACACCTTC
few	-	TRBV20-1	TRBJ2-1	CSARPGPIYNEQFF	TGCAGTGCTAGACCGGGACCCATTTACAATGAGCAGTTCTTC
-	-	TRBV3-1	TRBJ1-6	CASSTADRLSYNSPLHF	TGTGCCAGCAGCACGGCGGACCGGCTCTCCTATAATTCACCCCTCCACTTT
-	-	TRBV4-1	TRBJ2-5	CASSQVPGYQETQYF	TGCGCCAGCAGCCAAGTTCCTGGGTACCAAGAGACCCAGTACTTC
-	-	TRBV5-1	TRBJ1-2	CASSLLGASYGYTF	TGCGCCAGCAGCTTGTTGGGAGCGTCATATGGCTACACCTTC
few	-	TRBV6-5	TRBJ1-2	CASSYRQGNYGYTF	TGTGCCAGCAGTTATAGGCAGGGAAACTATGGCTACACCTTC
many	-	TRBV25-1	TRBJ1-5	CASSKTGINQPQHF	TGTGCCAGCAGTAAAACAGGAATCAATCAGCCCCAGCATTTT
-	-	TRBV30	TRBJ1-1	CAWSVLNIWNTEAFF	TGTGCCTGGAGTGTACTAAACATATGGAACACTGAAGCTTTCTTT
few	TRBD2	TRBV20-1	TRBJ2-1	CSAAVAGGRGNEQFF	TGCAGTGCTGCGGTAGCGGGGGGAAGGGGGAATGAGCAGTTCTTC
few	-	TRBV5-1	TRBJ1-1	CASSYVLLGLMNTEAFF	TGCGCCAGCAGCTATGTCCTACTGGGGTTAATGAACACTGAAGCTTTCTTT
many	TRBD1	TRBV29-1	TRBJ1-4	CSVAPVGTGAEKLFF	TGCAGCGTTGCCCCGGTTGGGACAGGGGCTGAAAAACTGTTTTTT
-	TRBD2	TRBV20-1	TRBJ2-3	CSARLAGGSTDTQYF	TGCAGTGCTAGACTAGCGGGGGGCAGCACAGATACGCAGTATTTT
few	-	TRBV5-1	TRBJ2-7	CASSLGQIYEQYF	TGCGCCAGCAGCCTTGGACAAATCTACGAGCAGTACTTC
-	TRBD1	TRBV20-1	TRBJ2-4	CSALGTGQNIQYF	TGCAGTGCCCTCGGGACAGGGCAAAACATTCAGTACTTC
-	-	TRBV5-6	TRBJ2-7	CASSLDDGAYEQYF	TGTGCCAGCAGCTTGGATGACGGTGCCTACGAGCAGTACTTC
many	-	TRBV24-1	TRBJ1-5	CATSDGTGRSVAQHF	TGTGCCACCAGTGATGGAACAGGACGAAGCGTGGCCCAGCATTTT
few	-	TRBV7-8	TRBJ1-2	CASSPSDTSNYGYTF	TGTGCCAGCAGCCCGTCGGACACCTCTAACTATGGCTACACCTTC
-	-	TRBV12-3/TRBV12-4	TRBJ1-2	CASSLESARGGYTF	TGTGCCAGCAGTTTAGAATCGGCTAGGGGTGGCTACACCTTC
few	-	TRBV28	TRBJ1-2	CASSYRLNYGYTF	TGTGCCAGCAGTTATAGGCTTAACTATGGCTACACCTTC
-	TRBD2	TRBV7-9	TRBJ2-1	CASSPQAGEQFF	TGTGCCAGCAGCCCCCAAGCGGGGGAGCAGTTCTTC
-	-	TRBV20-1	TRBJ2-1	CSAAGLIGGQFF	TGCAGTGCTGCAGGACTTATTGGCGGGCAGTTCTTC
-	TRBD2	TRBV6-5	TRBJ2-2	CASSYGILAGKNTGELFF	TGTGCCAGCAGTTACGGGATACTAGCGGGAAAAAACACCGGGGAGCTGTTTTTT
few	-	TRBV3-1	TRBJ2-3	CASSQDPGKMTDTQYF	TGTGCCAGCAGCCAAGATCCAGGGAAAATGACAGATACGCAGTATTTT
-	TRBD2	TRBV20-1	TRBJ2-1	CSARYYSGRGNNEQFF	TGCAGTGCTAGATATTATAGCGGGAGGGGTAACAATGAGCAGTTCTTC
few	TRBD2	TRBV27	TRBJ2-2	CASSFIAGVGNTGELFF	TGTGCCAGCAGTTTTATAGCGGGAGTCGGGAACACCGGGGAGCTGTTTTTT
-	-	TRBV4-3	TRBJ1-2	CASSQDPGHADYGYTF	TGCGCCAGCAGCCAAGATCCCGGACACGCGGACTATGGCTACACCTTC
-	-	TRBV29-1	TRBJ2-1	CSAGRDEQFF	TGCAGCGCAGGGCGGGATGAGCAGTTCTTC
-	TRBD1	TRBV12-3/TRBV12-4	TRBJ2-4	CASSPGQGIAKNIQYF	TGTGCCAGCAGTCCAGGACAGGGAATAGCCAAAAACATTCAGTACTTC
few	-	TRBV5-1	TRBJ1-1	CASSLSGLTDAFF	TGCGCCAGCAGCTTAAGTGGTCTCACTGATGCTTTCTTT
few	-	TRBV12-3/TRBV12-4	TRBJ1-1	CASNGRGNRGAFF	TGTGCCAGCAACGGTCGGGGGAATCGGGGAGCTTTCTTT
many	TRBD1	TRBV13	TRBJ1-1	CASSLTGAATEAFF	TGTGCCAGCAGCTTAACAGGGGCGGCGACTGAAGCTTTCTTT
few	TRBD2	TRBV11-2	TRBJ2-2	CASSLTGGAGELFF	TGTGCCAGCAGCCTAACCGGGGGGGCCGGGGAGCTGTTTTTT
-	-	TRBV9	TRBJ2-7	CASSVEGRESEEQYF	TGTGCCAGCAGCGTAGAAGGCAGGGAGTCGGAGGAGCAGTACTTC